A selection of T cell receptor beta chains follows, all from one sample in a study of CD8+ T cells in alopecia areata. The repertoire was sequenced with immunoSEQ multiplex PCR; TCRdb's copy has only in-frame clones and lacks some. Of 150,000 to 200,000 clones in the sample, about three fifths were seen once. The material sequenced was CD4+ T cells sorted from blood, taken at week 4, from a patient treated with tofacitinib. These receptor sequences come from a human donor with alopecia areata. The CDR3 runs from the conserved cysteine through the conserved F or W. The D gene is left open where the match is weak. Some rows mark clone size as missing; the rest say once, few, many or name a class of expanded clone.

J: TRBJ2-5; size: few; V: TRBV27; D: .; length: 14; DNA: TGTGCCAGCAGTGCCGGGAATACGAGGGAGACCCAGTACTTC; CDR3: CASSAGNTRETQYF
J: TRBJ2-7; size: once; V: TRBV5-6; D: .; length: 13; DNA: TGTGCCAGCAGCTTGGCCCTCGGGGTAGAGCAGTACTTC; CDR3: CASSLALGVEQYF
J: TRBJ2-5; size: .; V: TRBV7-6; D: .; length: 12; DNA: TGTGCCAGCAGCGCCCGCCAAGAGACCCAGTACTTC; CDR3: CASSARQETQYF
J: TRBJ1-6; size: .; V: TRBV27; D: .; length: 14; DNA: TGTGCCAGCAGTTTTGGCTCCTATAATTCACCCCTCCACTTT; CDR3: CASSFGSYNSPLHF
J: TRBJ2-4; size: .; V: TRBV5-5; D: TRBD1; length: 11; DNA: TGTGCCAGCAGCTTAACAGGGGGGCAGTACTTC; CDR3: CASSLTGGQYF
J: TRBJ2-1; size: .; V: TRBV29-1; D: .; length: 14; DNA: TGCAGCGTCGCAAAAGGCGTCCTAGCCTCTGAGCAGTTCTTC; CDR3: CSVAKGVLASEQFF
J: TRBJ1-1; size: .; V: TRBV27; D: TRBD1; length: 14; DNA: TGTGCCAGCAGTTTGAGGGGGCGGCACACTGAAGCTTTCTTT; CDR3: CASSLRGRHTEAFF
J: TRBJ2-4; size: .; V: TRBV7-3; D: .; length: 18; DNA: TGTGCCAGCAGCTTAAAAGGAGGGACTCCTACAGCCAAAAACATTCAGTACTTC; CDR3: CASSLKGGTPTAKNIQYF
J: TRBJ1-1; size: .; V: TRBV30; D: .; length: 11; DNA: TGTGCCTGGAGTCGAGGGACTGAAGCTTTCTTT; CDR3: CAWSRGTEAFF
J: TRBJ1-4; size: .; V: TRBV6-5; D: .; length: 12; DNA: TGTGCCAGCGGACGGTTGTTTGAAAAACTGTTTTTT; CDR3: CASGRLFEKLFF
J: TRBJ1-5; size: .; V: TRBV10-3; D: .; length: 16; DNA: TGTGCCATCAGTGAGTCACTAAGGGAGGGCAATCAGCCCCAGCATTTT; CDR3: CAISESLREGNQPQHF
J: TRBJ2-3; size: .; V: TRBV30; D: TRBD2; length: 15; DNA: TGTGCCTGGAGTGTACCAAGCGGGGGCACAGATACGCAGTATTTT; CDR3: CAWSVPSGGTDTQYF
J: TRBJ1-2; size: .; V: TRBV9; D: .; length: 13; DNA: TGTGCCAGCAGCGTAGGGGTAGCACTTGGCTACACCTTC; CDR3: CASSVGVALGYTF
J: TRBJ2-2; size: .; V: TRBV6-5; D: TRBD1; length: 14; DNA: TGTGCCAGCAGTTACGACAGGGGCATCGGGGAGCTGTTTTTT; CDR3: CASSYDRGIGELFF
J: TRBJ1-1; size: .; V: TRBV10-3; D: .; length: 13; DNA: TGTGCCATCAGAAAAGAGGGAAGGACTGAAGCTTTCTTT; CDR3: CAIRKEGRTEAFF
J: TRBJ2-1; size: .; V: TRBV2; D: .; length: 13; DNA: TGTGCCAGAGGGGGGAGCTCCTACAATGAGCAGTTCTTC; CDR3: CARGGSSYNEQFF
J: TRBJ1-4; size: .; V: TRBV30; D: .; length: 12; DNA: TGTGCCTGGAGTACAAGCGGCGAAAAACTGTTTTTT; CDR3: CAWSTSGEKLFF
J: TRBJ1-2; size: .; V: TRBV27; D: .; length: 14; DNA: TGTGCCAGCAGTTTATCTGGGGTGGGCTATGGCTACACCTTC; CDR3: CASSLSGVGYGYTF
J: TRBJ2-3; size: .; V: TRBV2; D: .; length: 13; DNA: TGTGCCAGCAGTGGACAGGACACAGATACGCAGTATTTT; CDR3: CASSGQDTDTQYF
J: TRBJ2-7; size: .; V: TRBV5-1; D: .; length: 13; DNA: TGCGCCAGCAGCTCAGGGTACTCCTACGAGCAGTACTTC; CDR3: CASSSGYSYEQYF
J: TRBJ2-2; size: .; V: TRBV11-2; D: TRBD1; length: 16; DNA: TGTGCCAGCAGCCCACGACAGGGTGGGTCCGGCGGGGAGCTGTTTTTT; CDR3: CASSPRQGGSGGELFF
J: TRBJ2-1; size: once; V: TRBV9; D: .; length: 15; DNA: TGTGCCAGCAGCCCCCGACAGAACTCCTACAATGAGCAGTTCTTC; CDR3: CASSPRQNSYNEQFF
J: TRBJ1-2; size: .; V: TRBV27; D: .; length: 13; DNA: TGTGCCAGCAGTTTAATGGTTAACTATGGCTACACCTTC; CDR3: CASSLMVNYGYTF
J: TRBJ2-1; size: many; V: TRBV4-1; D: TRBD1; length: 15; DNA: TGCGCCAGCAGCCAAGGGACAGGGATAATCTATGAGCAGTTCTTC; CDR3: CASSQGTGIIYEQFF
J: TRBJ1-2; size: .; V: TRBV29-1; D: TRBD1; length: 13; DNA: TGCAGCACTGGACAGGGGCAAAGCTATGGCTACACCTTC; CDR3: CSTGQGQSYGYTF
J: TRBJ2-2; size: .; V: TRBV7-9; D: .; length: 11; DNA: TGTGCCAGCAGGGACACCGGGGAGCTGTTTTTT; CDR3: CASRDTGELFF
J: TRBJ2-1; size: .; V: TRBV5-1; D: TRBD1; length: 15; DNA: TGCGCCAGCAGCTTGGGCACAGGGGTGTGGGGCGAGCAGTTCTTC; CDR3: CASSLGTGVWGEQFF
J: TRBJ2-7; size: few; V: TRBV4-1; D: TRBD2; length: 16; DNA: TGCGCCAGCAGCCAAGATGCACTAGCGGGGGGTTGGGAGCAGTACTTC; CDR3: CASSQDALAGGWEQYF
J: TRBJ2-7; size: .; V: TRBV30; D: .; length: 15; DNA: TGTGCCTGGACTTCTGACCTAACCTCCTACAATGAGCAGTACTTC; CDR3: CAWTSDLTSYNEQYF
J: TRBJ1-1; size: .; V: TRBV30; D: .; length: 15; DNA: TGTGCCTGGAGGTCGGCGGGTCCTCGGAACACTGAAGCTTTCTTT; CDR3: CAWRSAGPRNTEAFF
J: TRBJ1-1; size: .; V: TRBV29-1; D: TRBD1; length: 13; DNA: TGCAGCTCGGGACAGGGGGACGGGACTGAAGCTTTCTTT; CDR3: CSSGQGDGTEAFF
J: TRBJ2-7; size: .; V: TRBV14; D: .; length: 11; DNA: TGTGCCAGCAGCCAGGCCTACGAGCAGTACTTC; CDR3: CASSQAYEQYF
J: TRBJ1-2; size: .; V: TRBV30; D: .; length: 10; DNA: TGTGCCTGTAACGAGGGGAGCTACACCTTC; CDR3: CACNEGSYTF
J: TRBJ2-2; size: .; V: TRBV7-7; D: .; length: 15; DNA: TGTGCTAGCACCCCGGGCCCCCCTGAGTCCGGGGAGCTGTTTTTT; CDR3: CASTPGPPESGELFF
J: TRBJ2-1; size: few; V: TRBV19; D: TRBD2; length: 14; DNA: TGTGCCAGTAGTATAGCACTAGCGGACAATGAGCAGTTCTTC; CDR3: CASSIALADNEQFF
J: TRBJ2-7; size: .; V: TRBV5-6; D: .; length: 14; DNA: TGTGCCAGCAGCTTGTTTACAGTCTCCTACGAGCAGTACTTC; CDR3: CASSLFTVSYEQYF
J: TRBJ2-6; size: .; V: TRBV6-5; D: .; length: 13; DNA: TGTGCCAGCAGCCGGGACGGGGCCAACGTCCTGACTTTC; CDR3: CASSRDGANVLTF
J: TRBJ1-4; size: .; V: TRBV29-1; D: TRBD1; length: 13; DNA: TGCAGCGGTACGGACAGGGCTAATGAAAAACTGTTTTTT; CDR3: CSGTDRANEKLFF
J: TRBJ2-4; size: .; V: TRBV2; D: .; length: 15; DNA: TGTGCCAGCAGTGCCGGCGGGGTAGCCAAAAACATTCAGTACTTC; CDR3: CASSAGGVAKNIQYF
J: TRBJ1-6; size: .; V: TRBV5-4; D: .; length: 15; DNA: TGTGCCAGCCGTACACAGAGCTCCTATAATTCACCCCTCCACTTT; CDR3: CASRTQSSYNSPLHF
J: TRBJ1-1; size: .; V: TRBV4-3; D: .; length: 15; DNA: TGCGCCAGCAGCCAAAGGTCGGGAGGGGGTACTGAAGCTTTCTTT; CDR3: CASSQRSGGGTEAFF
J: TRBJ1-6; size: once; V: TRBV14; D: TRBD1; length: 15; DNA: TGTGCCAGCAGCCAAGGACAGGGGGCTAATTCACCCCTCCACTTT; CDR3: CASSQGQGANSPLHF
J: TRBJ1-1; size: .; V: TRBV18; D: .; length: 13; DNA: TGTGCCAGCTCATCCCAGGCTAACACTGAAGCTTTCTTT; CDR3: CASSSQANTEAFF
J: TRBJ2-1; size: .; V: TRBV5-6; D: .; length: 13; DNA: TGTGCCAGCCGGAGGGCCGCCTACAATGAGCAGTTCTTC; CDR3: CASRRAAYNEQFF
J: TRBJ2-5; size: .; V: TRBV5-1; D: TRBD1; length: 15; DNA: TGCGCCAGCAGCTTGGCCGGGACAGACCAAGAGACCCAGTACTTC; CDR3: CASSLAGTDQETQYF
J: TRBJ1-1; size: .; V: TRBV30; D: .; length: 16; DNA: TGTGCCTGGAGTGTACGGAACAGAGGGCGTGGCACTGAAGCTTTCTTT; CDR3: CAWSVRNRGRGTEAFF
J: TRBJ2-3; size: few; V: TRBV30; D: .; length: 12; DNA: TGTGCCTGGGCCCGGCCAGCAGATACGCAGTATTTT; CDR3: CAWARPADTQYF
J: TRBJ1-5; size: .; V: TRBV7-2; D: .; length: 13; DNA: TGTGCCAGCAGCTTCCTGAGGGAACAGCCCCAGCATTTT; CDR3: CASSFLREQPQHF
J: TRBJ2-3; size: .; V: TRBV29-1; D: .; length: 12; DNA: TGCAGCCCCCGGACAGACGGAGATACGCAGTATTTT; CDR3: CSPRTDGDTQYF
J: TRBJ2-1; size: .; V: TRBV4-3; D: TRBD2; length: 16; DNA: TGCGCCAGCAGCCCATCGGGACTAGCGGGGGGCTATGAGCAGTTCTTC; CDR3: CASSPSGLAGGYEQFF
J: TRBJ2-2; size: .; V: TRBV4-2; D: .; length: 15; DNA: TGTGCCAGCAGCCAAGATTCGGCAGGGTCCGGGGAGCTGTTTTTT; CDR3: CASSQDSAGSGELFF
J: TRBJ2-3; size: .; V: TRBV7-2; D: TRBD2; length: 17; DNA: TGTGCCAGCAGCTCCAAACTGACTAGCGGGGGAGCAGATACGCAGTATTTT; CDR3: CASSSKLTSGGADTQYF
J: TRBJ2-5; size: .; V: TRBV18; D: .; length: 12; DNA: TGTGCCAGCTCAACTTACCAAGAGACCCAGTACTTC; CDR3: CASSTYQETQYF
J: TRBJ2-1; size: few; V: TRBV7-2; D: .; length: 12; DNA: TGTGCCAGCAGCTTGGTGACTAGTGAGCAGTTCTTC; CDR3: CASSLVTSEQFF
J: TRBJ2-3; size: .; V: TRBV9; D: TRBD2; length: 19; DNA: TGTGCCAGCAGCCCTATTCCCGGGGGGGGGATCCTGGGCACAGATACGCAGTATTTT; CDR3: CASSPIPGGGILGTDTQYF
J: TRBJ2-3; size: .; V: TRBV29-1; D: .; length: 14; DNA: TGCAGCGTTGTAAGGGTCACTAGCACAGATACGCAGTATTTT; CDR3: CSVVRVTSTDTQYF
J: TRBJ1-1; size: .; V: TRBV7-2; D: .; length: 13; DNA: TGTGCCAGCAGCCCCCGTAGGAACACTGAAGCTTTCTTT; CDR3: CASSPRRNTEAFF